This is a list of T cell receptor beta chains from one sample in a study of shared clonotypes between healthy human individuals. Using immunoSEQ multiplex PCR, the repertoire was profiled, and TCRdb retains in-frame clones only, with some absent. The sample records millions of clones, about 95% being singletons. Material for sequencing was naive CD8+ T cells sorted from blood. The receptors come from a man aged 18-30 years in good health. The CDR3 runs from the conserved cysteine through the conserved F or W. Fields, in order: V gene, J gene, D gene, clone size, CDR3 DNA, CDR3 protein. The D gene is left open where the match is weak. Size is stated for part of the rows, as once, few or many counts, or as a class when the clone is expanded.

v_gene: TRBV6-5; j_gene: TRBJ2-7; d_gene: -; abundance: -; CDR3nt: TGTGCCAGCAGTTGGGGCTACGAGCAGTACTTC; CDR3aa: CASSWGYEQYF
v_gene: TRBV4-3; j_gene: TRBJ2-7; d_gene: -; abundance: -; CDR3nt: TGCGCCAGCAGCCAACTCGAGGGAGGCGAGCAGTACTTC; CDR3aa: CASSQLEGGEQYF
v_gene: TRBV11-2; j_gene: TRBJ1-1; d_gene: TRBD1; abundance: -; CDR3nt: TGTGCCAGCAGCCCGGACAGGGGCACTGAAGCTTTCTTT; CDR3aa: CASSPDRGTEAFF
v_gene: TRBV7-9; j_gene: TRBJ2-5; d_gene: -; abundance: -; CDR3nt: TGTGCCAGCAGCTCGTGGAACAGGGATGTGGAGACCCAGTACTTC; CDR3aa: CASSSWNRDVETQYF
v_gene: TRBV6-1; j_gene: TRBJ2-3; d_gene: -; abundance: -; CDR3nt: TGTGCCAGCAGTGAAGTTAGAGGGGGGGGAGATACGCAGTATTTT; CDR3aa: CASSEVRGGGDTQYF
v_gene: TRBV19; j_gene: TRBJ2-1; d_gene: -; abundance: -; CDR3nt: TGTGCCACCACCCCGGGGGTTACGGGGTGGAATGAGCAGTTCTTC; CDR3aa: CATTPGVTGWNEQFF
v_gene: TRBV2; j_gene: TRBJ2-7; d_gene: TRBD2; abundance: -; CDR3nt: TGTGCCAGCAGTGAGGGGGCTAGCGGGACCTACGAGCAGTACTTC; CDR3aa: CASSEGASGTYEQYF
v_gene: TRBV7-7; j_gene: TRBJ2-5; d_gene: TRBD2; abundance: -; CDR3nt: TGTGCTAGCAGCTTGGGGACTAGCGAGCAAGAGACCCAGTACTTC; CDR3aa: CASSLGTSEQETQYF
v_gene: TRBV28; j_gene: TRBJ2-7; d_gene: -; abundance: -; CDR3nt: TGTGCCAGCAGTTTTTATGGAGCCTACGAGCAGTACTTC; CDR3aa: CASSFYGAYEQYF
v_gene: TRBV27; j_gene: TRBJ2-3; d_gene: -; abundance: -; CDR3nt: TGTGCCAGCAGTTTAGAGACAGTTCCCACAGATACGCAGTATTTT; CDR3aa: CASSLETVPTDTQYF
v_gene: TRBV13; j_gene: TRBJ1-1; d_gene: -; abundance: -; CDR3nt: TGTGCCAGCAGCTTAATGGGAATGAACACTGAAGCTTTCTTT; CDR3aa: CASSLMGMNTEAFF
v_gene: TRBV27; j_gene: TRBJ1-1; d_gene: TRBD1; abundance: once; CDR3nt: TGTGCCAGCACCTCACAGGGGGCGAACACTGAAGCTTTCTTT; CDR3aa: CASTSQGANTEAFF
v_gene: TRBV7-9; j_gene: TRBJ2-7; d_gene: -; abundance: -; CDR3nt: TGTGCCAGCAGCTTCTCAGGGAACGAGCAGTACTTC; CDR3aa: CASSFSGNEQYF
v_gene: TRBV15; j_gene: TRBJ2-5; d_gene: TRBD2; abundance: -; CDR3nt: TGTGCCACCAGCGCGGGACTAGCGGGAGGGGGAGAGACCCAGTACTTC; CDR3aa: CATSAGLAGGGETQYF
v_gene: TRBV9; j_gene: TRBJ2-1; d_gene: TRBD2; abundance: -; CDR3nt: TGTGCCAGCAGCGTAGACGCCCCTAGCGGGAGTTACTACAATGAGCAGTTCTTC; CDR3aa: CASSVDAPSGSYYNEQFF
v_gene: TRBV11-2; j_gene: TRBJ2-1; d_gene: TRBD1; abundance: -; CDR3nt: TGTGCCAGCAGACTTGACAGGGGACGGTCCTACAATGAGCAGTTCTTC; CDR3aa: CASRLDRGRSYNEQFF
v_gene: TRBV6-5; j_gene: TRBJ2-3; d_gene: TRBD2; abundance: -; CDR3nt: TGTGCCAGACCCGGGGGGTCCGGTGCGCCGCAGTATTTT; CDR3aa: CARPGGSGAPQYF
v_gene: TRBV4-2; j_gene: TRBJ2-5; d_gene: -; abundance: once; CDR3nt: TGTGCCAGCGGGGGGCCTGGGGACGGAGAGACCCAGTACTTC; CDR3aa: CASGGPGDGETQYF
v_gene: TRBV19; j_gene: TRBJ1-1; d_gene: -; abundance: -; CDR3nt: TGTGCCAGTAGTATCCCCTTTCGGACGGAAGCTTTCTTT; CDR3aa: CASSIPFRTEAFF
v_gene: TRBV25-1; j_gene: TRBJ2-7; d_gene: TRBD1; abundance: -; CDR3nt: TGTGCCAGCTCTAGGACAGGGTCGGCCCACGAGCAGTACTTC; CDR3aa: CASSRTGSAHEQYF
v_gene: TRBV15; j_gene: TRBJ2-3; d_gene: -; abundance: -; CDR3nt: TGTGCCACCAGCAGAGTGTACGGGCCCATGATTGGTACGCAGTATTTT; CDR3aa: CATSRVYGPMIGTQYF
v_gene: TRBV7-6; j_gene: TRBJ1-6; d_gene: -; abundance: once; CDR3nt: TGTGCCAGCAGCGCCAGGGACACCTCACGCCCCCTCCACTTT; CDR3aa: CASSARDTSRPLHF
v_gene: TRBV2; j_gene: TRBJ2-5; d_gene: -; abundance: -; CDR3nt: TGTGCCAGCAGTGACCCCCGGGGGACCCAGTACTTC; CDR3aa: CASSDPRGTQYF
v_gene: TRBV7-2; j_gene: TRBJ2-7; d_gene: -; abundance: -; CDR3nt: TGTGCCAGCAGCTCAAAGGGGCTAGCGCCGTACGAGCAGTACTTC; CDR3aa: CASSSKGLAPYEQYF
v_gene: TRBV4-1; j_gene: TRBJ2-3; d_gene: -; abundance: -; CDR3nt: TGCGCCAGCAGCCAAGTCTCAGCGGTTCGCACAGATACGCAGTATTTT; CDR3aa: CASSQVSAVRTDTQYF
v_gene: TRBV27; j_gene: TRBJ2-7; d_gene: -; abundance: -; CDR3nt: TGTGCCAGCAGTTTTGGCGACGGCTACTACGAGCAGTACTTC; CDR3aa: CASSFGDGYYEQYF
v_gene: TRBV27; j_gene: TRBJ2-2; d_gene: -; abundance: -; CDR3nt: TGTGCCAGCAGCCCCGAGTTCATAACCGGGGAGCTGTTTTTT; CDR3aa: CASSPEFITGELFF
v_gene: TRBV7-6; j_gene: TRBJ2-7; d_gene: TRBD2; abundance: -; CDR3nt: TGTGCCAGCAGCGGGGGTAGCGGGACCTCCTACGAGCAGTACTTC; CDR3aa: CASSGGSGTSYEQYF